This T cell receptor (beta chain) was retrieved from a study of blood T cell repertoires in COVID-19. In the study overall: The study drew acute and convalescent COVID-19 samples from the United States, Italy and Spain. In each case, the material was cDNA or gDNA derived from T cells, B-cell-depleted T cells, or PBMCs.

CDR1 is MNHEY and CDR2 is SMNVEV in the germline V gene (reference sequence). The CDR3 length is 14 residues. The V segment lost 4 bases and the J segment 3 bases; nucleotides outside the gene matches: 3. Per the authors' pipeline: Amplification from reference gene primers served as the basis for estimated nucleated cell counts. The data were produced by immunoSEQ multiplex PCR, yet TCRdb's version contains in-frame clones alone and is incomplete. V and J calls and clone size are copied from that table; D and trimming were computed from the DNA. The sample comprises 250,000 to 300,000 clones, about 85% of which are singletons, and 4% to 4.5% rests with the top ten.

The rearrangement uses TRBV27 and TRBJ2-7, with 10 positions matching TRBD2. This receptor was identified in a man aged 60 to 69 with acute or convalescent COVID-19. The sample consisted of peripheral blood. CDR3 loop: CASSSWTSGYEQYF. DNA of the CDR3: TGTGCCAGCAGTTCGTGGACTAGCGGCTACGAGCAGTACTTC.